One and the same sample provided the 22 T cell receptor beta chains below, sequenced in a study of cytomegalovirus exposure and HLA in healthy donors. PCR employed 60 Vbeta and 13 Jbeta primers. TCRdb's table, derived via immunoSEQ multiplex PCR, lists solely in-frame clones and lacks some. Here the sample spans roughly 90,000 clones, roughly four fifths being singletons. Sequencing used PBMCs. The receptors come from a woman aged 40 to 50 in good health and CMV-seropositive.

The J gene is TRBJ1-5, the V gene TRBV6-5; the match to TRBD1 covers 8 bases. Trimming removed 9 bases from V and 9 bases from J; junction bases left unmatched: 16. CDR1 is MNHEY and CDR2 is SVGAGI in the germline V gene. This CDR3 has 15 amino acids. The CDR3 sequence: CASQKQGVVNGPQHF. The CDR3 DNA reads TGTGCCAGTCAGAAACAGGGGGTAGTAAATGGGCCCCAGCATTTT.

This clone was picked up a small number of times. The rearrangement uses TRBV4-3 and TRBJ2-2; 9 bases are a match to TRBD2. V lost 4 bases to trimming and J lost 3 bases; unmatched junction nucleotides: 6. In germline, CDR1 is LGHNA, CDR2 YSLEER. The CDR3 is 16 residues long. The CDR3 DNA is TGCGCCAGCAGCCCTCAGCGGGAGGTGGACACCGGGGAGCTGTTTTTT. Amino acids: CASSPQREVDTGELFF.

The chain links TRBV5-1 to TRBJ2-3; 7 bases are a match to TRBD2. The germline V gene encodes CDR1 SGHRS and CDR2 YFSETQ. This CDR3 is built from 17 residues. The V and J ends lost 7 bases and 2 bases, in that order; junction bases with no gene match: 16. DNA for the CDR3: TGCGCCAGCGGCCCGGGACTACTTGGAGTGAACACAGATACGCAGTATTTT. It translates to CASGPGLLGVNTDTQYF.

This chain uses TRBV7-2 with TRBJ1-1, with a weak D call TRBD1 (5 bases). Trimming stripped 3 bases from V and 4 bases from J, with 21 bases between. Germline V lookup: CDR1 SGHTA, CDR2 FQGNSA. This CDR3 comprises 17 residues. The CDR3 loop is CASSFGQIARAVTEAFF. Written as DNA, the CDR3 is TGTGCCAGCAGCTTCGGTCAGATCGCCAGGGCAGTCACTGAAGCTTTCTTT. Combining the CDR3 with reference TRBV7-2 and TRBJ1-1 gives the whole variable domain GAGVSQSPSNKVTEKGKDVELRCDPISGHTALYWYRQSLGQGLEFLIYFQGNSAPDKSGLPSDRFSAERTGGSVSTLTIQRTQQEDSAVYLCASSFGQIARAVTEAFFGQGTRLTVV.

The V gene is TRBV7-9, the J gene TRBJ2-7; no reliable D call. Trimming took 1 base from V and 7 from J, leaving 17 bases between them. This CDR3 comprises 15 residues. From germline, CDR1 is SEHNR and CDR2 FQNEAQ (reference sequence). The CDR3 loop is CASSLGLTYYEEQYF. The CDR3 nucleotides read TGTGCCAGCAGCTTAGGACTGACCTACTACGAGGAGCAGTACTTC.

The chain combines TRBV11-2 with TRBJ2-3; TRBD2 matches 10 bases. CDR1 and CDR2 (germline): SGHAT, FQNNGV. The ends lost 0 bases at V and 2 bases at J; junction bases unmatched: 5. This CDR3 is 17 amino acids long. The CDR3 protein is CASSLEGSGRPTDTQYF. The CDR3 DNA is TGTGCCAGCAGCTTAGAGGGTAGCGGGAGGCCCACAGATACGCAGTATTTT.

CDR3: CAISEGTGGDGYTF. The DNA for the CDR3 is TGTGCCATCAGTGAGGGGACAGGGGGCGATGGCTACACCTTC. The chain uses TRBV10-3 and TRBJ1-2; the match to TRBD1 covers 12 bases. Germline V CDR1 and CDR2: ENHRY, SYGVKD. CDR3 length: 14 amino acids. J was trimmed by 6 bases and V by 2 bases; bases with no gene match: 1.

The V and J genes are TRBV29-1 and TRBJ2-5, with D maybe TRBD2 (6 bases). The J call may be in error: the DNA end matches TRBJ2-7 better. Germline-derived CDR1 and CDR2 are SQVTM and ANQGSEA. The CDR3 extends over 12 amino acids. CDR3 residues: CSVGLVMSEQYF. Here the CDR3 DNA reads TGCAGCGTGGGACTGGTTATGAGCGAGCAGTACTTC.

The rearrangement links TRBV5-1 to TRBJ1-2; 11 bases map to TRBD1. This CDR3 spans 14 amino acids. J gave up 6 bases and V 3 bases, and 4 bases lay outside the gene matches. CDR1 is SGHRS and CDR2 is YFSETQ in the germline V gene. CDR3: CASSYGQGANGYTF. CDR3 coding DNA: TGCGCCAGCAGCTACGGACAGGGGGCGAATGGCTACACCTTC.

The chain couples TRBV5-1 to TRBJ2-3; D remains unclear. The CDR3 is made up of 13 amino acids. Trimming cost V 0 bases and J 4 bases, with 6 bases left between them. The germline V gene encodes CDR1 SGHRS and CDR2 YFSETQ. The CDR3 loop reads CASSLASPDTQYF. The CDR3, as DNA: TGCGCCAGCAGCTTGGCTAGTCCAGATACGCAGTATTTT.

J is TRBJ2-7 and V is TRBV7-2; 9 bases fit TRBD2. V lost 6 bases and J lost 5; bases outside the gene matches: 5. The CDR3 totals 13 residues. Germline-derived CDR1 and CDR2 are SGHTA and FQGNSA. CDR3 nucleotides: TGTGCCAGCAGACCTAGCGGGACACACGAGCAGTACTTC. Its translation is CASRPSGTHEQYF.

The chain links TRBV6-6 to TRBJ1-5, with 9 bases matching TRBD1. The CDR3 loop spans 16 amino acids. With V trimmed by 8 bases and J by 0 bases, 8 bases remained unmatched. Germline CDR1 and CDR2: MNHNY and SVGAGI (reference sequence). The chain's CDR3 is CASSDRGLSSNQPQHF. The CDR3 DNA is TGTGCCAGCTCAGACAGGGGGTTGAGTAGCAATCAGCCCCAGCATTTT.

This clone was counted only a few times. The gene calls are TRBV5-1 and TRBJ1-3; 9 nucleotides match TRBD1. The CDR3 sequence is 16 residues long. Per the germline V gene, CDR1 is SGHRS and CDR2 is YFSETQ. Trimming at V came to 6 bases and at J to 0 bases, leaving 7 bases not matched to a gene. As DNA, the CDR3 is TGCGCCAGCACCAGGACAGGGGAGTTCTCTGGAAACACCATATATTTT. It translates to CASTRTGEFSGNTIYF.

The CDR3 DNA follows: TGTGCCAGCAGCTTAGCTCCCGGCAGGGAGAACACTGAAGCTTTCTTT. Translated, it gives CASSLAPGRENTEAFF. The chain has TRBV7-9 and TRBJ1-1; tentative D call: TRBD1 (5 bases). Between the trimmed V and J ends, which lost 0 bases and 1 base, there was a span of 12 bases. The CDR3 consists of 16 residues. CDR1 and CDR2 from the germline V gene are SEHNR and FQNEAQ (reference sequence).

In this sample, this clone turned up a few times. The genes are TRBV5-4 and TRBJ1-1; a weak D match, TRBD1 (5 bases). Trimming took off 6 bases at V and 0 bases at J, with 9 bases between the two ends. The CDR3 runs 13 residues. CDR1 and CDR2 from the germline V gene are SGHNT and YYREEE (reference sequence). The chain's CDR3 is CASNDRLNTEAFF. The CDR3 region has the DNA TGTGCCAGCAACGACAGACTGAACACTGAAGCTTTCTTT.

The chain has TRBV4-3 and TRBJ2-2; 8 nucleotides agree with TRBD1. Germline V CDR1 and CDR2: LGHNA, YSLEER. V was pared by 4 bases and J by 5 bases, with 9 bases of the junction left unmatched. The CDR3 runs 16 residues. The DNA for the CDR3 is TGCGCCAGCAGCCGCTACCGGACAGGGACGACCGGGGAGCTGTTTTTT. It translates to CASSRYRTGTTGELFF.

This CDR3 is CASSLQGGSSPYGYTF. For the CDR3, the DNA is TGTGCCAGCAGCCTGCAGGGTGGGTCTTCACCGTATGGCTACACCTTC. The genes are TRBV7-3 and TRBJ1-2, with a tentative D call TRBD1 (5 bases). This CDR3 contains 16 residues. Trimming left V 5 bases short and J 5 bases short, with 21 bases between. Germline CDR1 and CDR2: SGHTA and FQGTGA.

This chain links TRBV6-5 with TRBJ2-2; D is perhaps TRBD1 (5 bases). The CDR3 spans 14 residues. CDR1 is MNHEY and CDR2 is SVGAGI in the germline V gene. V was trimmed by 5 bases and J by 4 bases, leaving 11 bases between them. In nucleotides, the CDR3 is TGTGCCAGCAGTCCCGATGGGGCCACCGGGGAGCTGTTTTTT. Its translation is CASSPDGATGELFF.

This rearrangement joins TRBV6-5 to TRBJ2-3; 10 bases agree with TRBD2. The germline CDR1 and CDR2 sequences are MNHEY and SVGAGI. Trimming took 6 bases from V and 4 from J; bases not matched to a gene: 7. The CDR3 covers 15 residues. CDR3 region: CASSEREGLADTQYF. CDR3 DNA: TGTGCCAGCAGCGAGCGGGAGGGCCTTGCAGATACGCAGTATTTT.

This chain connects TRBV4-2 to TRBJ2-7, with 9 bases fitting TRBD1. The CDR3 is made up of 15 amino acids. Trimming at V came to 2 bases and at J to 4 bases, leaving 6 bases not matched to a gene. Looked up from germline, CDR1 is LGHNA and CDR2 is YNFKEQ. The CDR3 coding sequence is TGTGCCAGCAGCCAAATCGGACAGGGGATTTACGAGCAGTACTTC. The encoded protein is CASSQIGQGIYEQYF.

The rearrangement uses TRBV28 and TRBJ2-7, with D possibly TRBD1 on 6 matching bases. This CDR3 comprises 13 residues. V gave up 3 bases and J gave up 5 bases, with 11 bases separating them. From germline, CDR1 is MDHEN and CDR2 SYDVKM. CDR3 DNA sequence: TGTGCCAGCAGTTTCGGGACAAACCACGAGCAGTACTTC. Amino acids: CASSFGTNHEQYF.

The chain uses TRBV19 and TRBJ1-2; D not certain. The germline CDR1 and CDR2 sequences are LNHDA and SQIVND (reference sequence). The V gene lost 2 bases and the J gene lost 6 bases, with 16 bases spanning the gap. The length of the CDR3 is 15 residues. Here the CDR3 DNA reads TGTGCCAGTAGTATAAGCCCTCAAAGCGGGAATGGCTACACCTTC. This translates into CASSISPQSGNGYTF.